The text below deals with one TCR beta chain. The sample belongs to a study of cytomegalovirus exposure and HLA in healthy donors. Turning to the study itself: Early released data comprised 75 million to 100 million unique TCRs from HLA-typed donors.

CDR1 MDHEN and CDR2 SYDVKM come from the germline V gene. Trimming shortened V by 6 bases and J by 2 bases, and 14 bases separated the two germline ends. The CDR3 contains 14 residues. PCR employed 60 Vbeta and 13 Jbeta primers. The data were produced by immunoSEQ multiplex PCR, yet TCRdb's version contains in-frame clones alone and is incomplete. Of fewer than 200,000 clones detected, approximately 81% appear once; the ten largest clones hold around 1.5%. The clonotype originates from a male donor in good health and CMV-seronegative. V gene TRBV28 combines with J gene TRBJ2-7; D possibly corresponds to TRBD1 (5 bases). The sequencing input was PBMCs. The CDR3 coding sequence is TGTGCCAGCAGACCATTCACAGGAGCCTACGAGCAGTACTTC. Its protein product is CASRPFTGAYEQYF.